This entry lists 19 T cell receptor beta chains sequenced from one sample in a study of T cells expressing NK-cell markers. TCRdb reprocessed the 5' RACE reads and keeps a single row for each CDR3 protein, giving no DNA. This sample contains around 100,000 distinct CDR3 sequences. Material: blood T cells: a sorted CD56 or NKG2C T cell subset, CD4+ or CD8+ T cells, or bulk PBMC T cells (not recorded which). The origin of the receptors is a woman aged 18-70 years in good health.

The chain has TRBV27 and TRBJ2-2; TCRdb designates TRBD1, a call that cannot be tested without DNA. Germline V CDR1 and CDR2: MNHEY, SMNVEV (reference sequence). This CDR3 contains 17 residues. CDR3 region: CASSLPLFNGGTGELFF.

The gene calls are TRBV6-1 and TRBJ2-1; TCRdb calls TRBD2, which cannot be checked without DNA. Germline V lookup: CDR1 MNHNS, CDR2 SASEGT. The CDR3 extends over 15 amino acids. The CDR3 protein is CARAGDLLSGNEQFF.

The CDR3 reads CASGATVDETQYF. The J gene is TRBJ2-5, the V gene TRBV12-5. This CDR3 is built from 13 residues. Germline CDR1 reads LGHNT; CDR2 reads FRNRAP.

J is TRBJ2-2 and V is TRBV7-3; with no DNA, the TCRdb D assignment of TRBD1 cannot be verified. The CDR3 runs 15 residues. Germline lookup yields CDR1 SGHTA and CDR2 FQGTGA. The CDR3: CASSIGQGLNGELFF.

The chain recombines TRBV20-1 with TRBJ2-1; TCRdb lists TRBD2, though no DNA is available to test this call. Germline V gives CDR1 DFQATT, CDR2 SNEGSKA (reference sequence). This CDR3 contains 15 residues. CDR3 loop: CSARVAGGSYNEQFF.

The V and J genes are TRBV12-3 or TRBV12-4 and TRBJ2-7; the TCRdb D gene call, TRBD2, has no DNA to confirm it. The CDR3 runs 13 residues. CDR3: CASTASGSYEQYF.

The genes are TRBV12-3 or TRBV12-4 and TRBJ2-3; TCRdb designates TRBD1, a call that cannot be tested without DNA. The CDR3 consists of 16 residues. The CDR3: CASSPGAGLVTDTQYF.

The gene calls are TRBV27 and TRBJ1-2; TCRdb's D call of TRBD1 is untestable without DNA. This CDR3 has 15 amino acids. Per germline, CDR1 MNHEY and CDR2 SMNVEV (reference sequence). The CDR3 here is CATKGGAAFYDGYTF.

V and J are TRBV20-1 and TRBJ2-1; the D call from TCRdb, TRBD1, cannot be confirmed without DNA. This CDR3 region has 14 residues. Germline-derived CDR1 and CDR2 are DFQATT and SNEGSKA (reference sequence). The CDR3 loop reads CSAREGQGVNEQFF.

The rearrangement uses TRBV13 and TRBJ2-3; without DNA, the TCRdb call of TRBD1 cannot be checked. Germline assignment: CDR1 PRHDT and CDR2 FYEKMQ (reference sequence). The CDR3 has 15 amino acids. CDR3 residues: CASSSRQSSTDTQYF.

The chain joins TRBV24-1 to TRBJ2-1. The CDR3 consists of 13 residues. Per the germline V gene, CDR1 is KGHDR and CDR2 is SFDVKD. This CDR3 is CATSDFPFHEQFF.

This sequence joins TRBV15 and TRBJ2-2. Germline V gene data show CDR1 as LNHNV and CDR2 as YYDKDF (reference sequence). The CDR3 extends over 15 amino acids. Here the CDR3 reads CATSDGPNINGELFF.

The CDR3 loop is CASSLGGPINEQFF. This rearrangement joins TRBV7-3 to TRBJ2-1. The CDR3 is 14 residues long. Germline V gene lookup returns CDR1 SGHTA and CDR2 FQGTGA.

The chain uses TRBV29-1 and TRBJ2-7; TCRdb gives TRBD1 as the D gene, but with no DNA this cannot be confirmed. The CDR3 spans 12 residues. Per the germline V gene, CDR1 is SQVTM and CDR2 is ANQGSEA. CDR3 sequence: CSSLGENYEQYF.

V and J are TRBV29-1 and TRBJ2-3; TCRdb returns TRBD1, unconfirmable since there is no DNA. Per germline, CDR1 SQVTM and CDR2 ANQGSEA. The CDR3 has 16 amino acids. The CDR3 protein is CSVDPTGQMYTDTQYF.

The rearrangement uses TRBV7-2 and TRBJ2-2. This CDR3 is built from 14 residues. Germline V gene sequence: CDR1 SGHTA, CDR2 FQGNSA. This CDR3 reads CASSLAPDTGELFF.

CDR3 region: CASSPPGPILYNEQFF. V usage is TRBV3-1 and J usage is TRBJ2-1; with no DNA, the TCRdb D assignment of TRBD1 cannot be verified. This CDR3 has 16 amino acids. The germline V gene encodes CDR1 LGHDT and CDR2 YNNKEL (reference sequence).

The chain joins TRBV27 to TRBJ2-7; the TCRdb call, TRBD1, lacks DNA for checking. This CDR3 region has 16 residues. Germline CDR1 is MNHEY and CDR2 is SMNVEV (reference sequence). The CDR3 protein is CASSIPLGTGLAEQYF.

The chain joins TRBV27 to TRBJ2-3; TCRdb designates TRBD2, a call that cannot be tested without DNA. Looked up from germline, CDR1 is MNHEY and CDR2 is SMNVEV (reference sequence). The CDR3 consists of 20 residues. CDR3 residues: CASSPKPTTGLAGDRYTQYF.